One sample yielded the 16 T cell receptor beta chains listed below, sequenced in a study of shared T cell receptors in the human thymus. TCRdb's table, derived via immunoSEQ multiplex PCR, lists solely in-frame clones and lacks some. The sample lists some 700,000 clones; 88% were seen once. This sample was shared with a second study, whose subject was human thymus T cells.

The sequenced sample consisted of thymocytes. The receptor set was obtained from a boy younger than two with a congenital heart defect.

The chain couples TRBV4-3 to TRBJ2-1; D is unclear. CDR3 length: 16 residues. V was pared by 0 bases and J by 3 bases, with 12 bases between. Germline CDR1 and CDR2: LGHNA and YSLEER. CDR3 protein: CASSQDRRAGYNEQFF. The CDR3 nucleotides read TGCGCCAGCAGCCAAGATCGGAGAGCCGGCTACAATGAGCAGTTCTTC.

The chain carries TRBV7-8 and TRBJ2-7, with TRBD2 identical over 7 bases. Germline CDR1 reads SGHVS; CDR2 reads FQNEAQ. This CDR3 region has 16 residues. Trimming cost V 5 bases and J 4 bases; bases outside gene matches: 14. The CDR3 DNA follows: TGTGCCAGCAGCCATATCGGGGCGGGAGTTGCGTACGAGCAGTACTTC. This sequence encodes CASSHIGAGVAYEQYF.

This clone was seen a handful of times. The rearrangement uses TRBV29-1 and TRBJ2-3; maybe TRBD2 (5 bases). Germline loops: CDR1 SQVTM, CDR2 ANQGSEA. V was shortened by 7 bases and J by 4 bases, with 18 bases between the two germline ends. The CDR3 has 14 residues. The CDR3 nucleotides read TGCAGCGACAGATTCGGACCGCGGGCAGATACGCAGTATTTT. It is translated as CSDRFGPRADTQYF.

In its sample, this clone was seen once. The same CDR3 arises from other DNA sequences in this sample as well. The chain has TRBV2 and TRBJ1-5; TRBD1 aligns across 10 bases. V trimming: 5 bases; J trimming: 4 bases; junction bases outside the gene matches: 2. The germline CDR1 and CDR2 sequences are SNHLY and FYNNEI. The CDR3 is 14 residues long. CDR3 sequence reads: CASSRTGGNQPQHF. In DNA, the CDR3 is TGTGCCAGCAGTCGGACAGGGGGGAATCAGCCCCAGCATTTT.

V and J are TRBV7-7 and TRBJ2-2, with 7 bases fitting TRBD1. The trim removed 5 bases at V and 5 bases at J, leaving 2 bases unmatched. Per the germline V gene, CDR1 is SSHAT and CDR2 is FNYEAQ (reference sequence). CDR3 length equals 13 residues. The CDR3 sequence is CASSPRGTGELFF. CDR3 nucleotides: TGTGCCAGCAGCCCCAGGGGGACCGGGGAGCTGTTTTTT.

This clone was seen a few times. V and J are TRBV6-1 and TRBJ1-5; 7 nucleotides match TRBD1. Per the germline V gene, CDR1 is MNHNS and CDR2 is SASEGT. V was clipped by 4 bases and J by 0 bases; unmatched bases: 15. There are 19 residues in the CDR3. CDR3 amino acids: CASSAPGQTRKNSNQPQHF. The CDR3 DNA reads as TGTGCCAGCAGTGCACCGGGACAGACAAGAAAAAATAGCAATCAGCCCCAGCATTTT.

The chain links TRBV10-3 to TRBJ2-7, with TRBD2 matching 10 bases. The CDR3 sequence is 16 residues long. The germline V gene has CDR1 ENHRY and CDR2 SYGVKD. After removal of 3 bases from V and 2 bases from J, the junction contained 7 bases not matched to a gene. The CDR3, as DNA: TGTGCCATCAGTGACCCTACTAGCGGGGCAACCTACGAGCAGTACTTC. It translates to CAISDPTSGATYEQYF.

The rearrangement uses TRBV5-4 and TRBJ2-3; D is ambiguous. CDR1 and CDR2 from the germline V gene are SGHNT and YYREEE (reference sequence). This CDR3 comprises 15 residues. V lost 3 bases, J lost 0 bases, and 11 bases lay in between. The CDR3 DNA reads as TGTGCCAGCAGCTCCCCCTTGTCGAGCACAGATACGCAGTATTTT. Its protein product is CASSSPLSSTDTQYF.

The chain couples TRBV19 to TRBJ2-1, with 8 nucleotides matching TRBD2. Germline CDR1 reads LNHDA; CDR2 reads SQIVND (reference sequence). The ends lost 5 bases at V and 2 bases at J; junction bases unmatched: 5. This CDR3 is built from 15 residues. The CDR3 loop is CASSPVSGTYNEQFF. As DNA, the CDR3 is TGTGCCAGTAGTCCGGTTAGCGGGACCTACAATGAGCAGTTCTTC. Full variable domain (outside the CDR3, taken from reference TRBV19 and TRBJ2-1): DGGITQSPKYLFRKEGQNVTLSCEQNLNHDAMYWYRQDPGQGLRLIYYSQIVNDFQKGDIAEGYSVSREKKESFPLTVTSAQKNPTAFYLCASSPVSGTYNEQFFGPGTRLTVL.

The rearrangement links TRBV30 to TRBJ2-1; TRBD2 aligns across 10 bases. In germline, CDR1 is GTSNPN, CDR2 SVGIG (reference sequence). The V gene end was trimmed by 1 base and the J gene end by 4 bases; junction bases not matched to a gene: 4. This CDR3 has 15 amino acids. CDR3 sequence: CAWSGTSGPYNEQFF. In nucleotides, the CDR3 is TGTGCCTGGAGTGGGACTAGCGGACCATACAATGAGCAGTTCTTC.

CDR3 loop: CAWSVTEWDRAGEAFF. The CDR3 nucleotides read TGTGCCTGGAGTGTAACCGAGTGGGACAGGGCTGGTGAAGCTTTCTTT. The chain combines TRBV30 with TRBJ1-1, with 9 bases lining up with TRBD1. The CDR3 sequence is 16 residues long. Germline CDR1 GTSNPN, CDR2 SVGIG (reference sequence). The J segment lost 7 bases and the V segment lost 0 bases, leaving 12 bases of the junction unmatched.

V is TRBV25-1 and J is TRBJ1-3; TRBD1 aligns across 7 bases. The CDR3 contains 14 residues. With 4 bases clipped from V and 4 bases from J, the junction kept 4 bases outside the gene matches. The germline CDR1 and CDR2 sequences are MGHDK and SYGVNS. CDR3 coding DNA: TGTGCCAGCAGTGGTCAGGGGGTAGGAAACACCATATATTTT. Protein product: CASSGQGVGNTIYF.

J is TRBJ2-1 and V is TRBV5-4; TRBD2 matches at 9 bases. CDR1 SGHNT and CDR2 YYREEE come from the germline V gene (reference sequence). The ends lost 3 bases at V and 8 bases at J; junction bases unmatched: 12. The CDR3 contains 16 residues. CDR3 loop: CASSWALGTSFDEQFF. DNA of the CDR3: TGTGCCAGCAGCTGGGCACTGGGGACTAGCTTCGATGAGCAGTTCTTC.

The chain has TRBV29-1 and TRBJ2-3, with 9 nucleotides matching TRBD1. Germline-derived CDR1 and CDR2 are SQVTM and ANQGSEA. CDR3 size: 17 residues. Germline trimming cut 2 bases from V and 0 bases from J; bases unmatched to any gene: 9. The CDR3 spells CSVERAGQGSSTDTQYF. CDR3 sequence (DNA): TGCAGCGTTGAAAGGGCCGGACAGGGGTCTAGCACAGATACGCAGTATTTT.

J is TRBJ1-5 and V is TRBV30, with D unclear. This CDR3 has 14 residues. Per the germline V gene, CDR1 is GTSNPN and CDR2 is SVGIG (reference sequence). V dropped 1 base and J dropped 4 bases, with 11 bases sitting between them. The CDR3 protein is CAWSADGENQPQHF. In nucleotides, the CDR3 is TGTGCCTGGAGTGCCGACGGGGAAAATCAGCCCCAGCATTTT.

CDR3 sequence (DNA): TGTGCCAGCAGTTTCAGGGGCGAGGACACTGAAGCTTTCTTT. Residues: CASSFRGEDTEAFF. The rearrangement joins TRBV28 to TRBJ1-1, with D perhaps TRBD1 (6 bases). Trimming removed 3 bases at V and 3 bases at J, with 11 bases between. The CDR3 length is 14 residues. CDR1 is MDHEN and CDR2 is SYDVKM in the germline V gene.